This record covers a single T cell receptor beta chain. Treatment specified: around 19 received Ad26.COV2.S at low or high dose, single or two shots; about 5 received placebo; per-sample allocation not given. Specimen acquisition occurred on day 63 following the initial vaccine or placebo injection. The protocol was immunoSEQ multiplex PCR, while the TCRdb copy is restricted to in-frame clones and leaves out a portion. The repertoire consists of hundreds of thousands of clones, with around 87% occurring once and the leading ten covering 3.4%. These data belong to a study of Ad26.COV2.S vaccination and SARS-CoV-2 variants. Per the germline V gene, CDR1 is SGHTA and CDR2 is FQGNSA. This CDR3 contains 16 residues. The V segment lost 0 bases and the J segment 2 bases; nucleotides outside the gene matches: 2.

The chain combines TRBV7-2 with TRBJ2-5; 11 bases fit TRBD2. The source was peripheral blood, collected in a trial of Ad26.COV2.S vaccine versus placebo. This clonotype was obtained from a person between 18 and 59 years old who received the Ad26.COV2.S COVID-19 vaccine or a placebo. As DNA, the CDR3 is TGTGCCAGCAGCTTAGCTAGCGGGGGGGTACAAGAGACCCAGTACTTC. Translated, it gives CASSLASGGVQETQYF.